This TCR beta chain was sequenced for a study of blood T cells in healthy people across ages. The authors ran a second PCR of 7 to 11 cycles using a sample-barcoded 5' primer and a J-beta primer mix. Each sample yielded at least 3 million CDR3-containing paired-end reads. TCRdb recomputed calls from the 5' RACE reads with MiXCR, one row per CDR3 protein. The sample yields hundreds of thousands of distinct CDR3 sequences, around 41% seen once. In this sample, this clonotype turned up a few times. CDR3 length equals 11 residues. With 10 bases removed from V and 5 bases from J, the gap between germline ends came to 11 bases. Germline V gene sequence: CDR1 MNHEY, CDR2 SMNVEV (reference sequence).

The receptor comes from a man aged 80 or over in good health. The chain carries TRBV27 and TRBJ2-5; D unclear. Source material: blood. The DNA of the CDR3 is TGTGCCACCGGACGTGGGGAGACCCAGTACTTC. It yields the protein CATGRGETQYF.